Following are 10 T cell receptor beta chains from one sample sequenced in a study of blood T cell repertoires in COVID-19. Clones were sequenced by immunoSEQ multiplex PCR, and TCRdb holds only the in-frame ones, with some missing. Of 130,000 to 150,000 clones listed, about 85% are singletons. Sequenced: peripheral blood. All receptors derive from a woman aged 40 to 50 with active or convalescent COVID-19.

The chain carries TRBV24-1 and TRBJ2-7; 10 bases map to TRBD1. CDR3 length: 15 residues. The V gene's germline CDR1 is KGHDR and CDR2 SFDVKD. J gave up 5 bases and V 4 bases, and 7 bases lay outside the gene matches. CDR3 bases: TGTGCCACCAGTGACCTGACAGGGGGCACAAACGAGCAGTACTTC. Protein product: CATSDLTGGTNEQYF.

The CDR3 loop is CASSLGRSRTGELFF. In DNA, the CDR3 is TGTGCCAGCAGCTTGGGTCGGTCGCGCACCGGGGAGCTGTTTTTT. The chain links TRBV5-4 to TRBJ2-2, with no clear D. The V end lost 0 bases, the J end lost 4 bases, and 10 bases lay between the germline ends. The germline V gene encodes CDR1 SGHNT and CDR2 YYREEE (reference sequence). The CDR3 is 15 amino acids.

This chain connects TRBV6-6 to TRBJ1-2; TRBD1 is a possible D gene (5 bases). Germline loops: CDR1 MNHNY, CDR2 SVGAGI (reference sequence). The CDR3 length is 14 residues. V was trimmed by 2 bases and J by 4 bases, leaving 11 bases between them. Here the CDR3 reads CASSYTTDSYGYTF. The CDR3 DNA sequence: TGTGCCAGCAGTTACACGACAGATTCCTATGGCTACACCTTC.

The V and J genes are TRBV6-5 and TRBJ2-1, with 12 bases lining up with TRBD2. CDR3 length equals 15 residues. The V segment lost 8 bases and the J segment 8 bases; nucleotides outside the gene matches: 10. Germline CDR1 reads MNHEY; CDR2 reads SVGAGI. CDR3 residues: CASRLAGGSADEQFF. The DNA of the CDR3 is TGTGCCAGCCGGCTAGCGGGGGGGAGTGCGGATGAGCAGTTCTTC.

The chain couples TRBV7-2 to TRBJ2-1; the match to TRBD2 covers 9 bases. This CDR3 contains 13 residues. V was pared by 8 bases and J by 7 bases, with 6 bases of the junction left unmatched. Germline V gene sequence: CDR1 SGHTA, CDR2 FQGNSA. The CDR3 nucleotides read TGTGCCAGCTCGAAGCGGGGGGATAATGAGCAGTTCTTC. It specifies CASSKRGDNEQFF.

The chain employs TRBV11-2 and TRBJ2-2; TRBD2 matches 7 bases. Germline trimming cut 5 bases from V and 3 bases from J; bases unmatched to any gene: 6. CDR1 is SGHAT, CDR2 FQNNGV, per germline. The CDR3 totals 15 residues. The CDR3 bases are TGTGCCAGCAGCGCTGGGGGAGGGGACACCGGGGAGCTGTTTTTT. This encodes CASSAGGGDTGELFF.

The J gene is TRBJ1-2, the V gene TRBV6-2 or TRBV6-3; no reliable D call. CDR1 and CDR2 from the germline V gene are MNHEY and SVGEGT. The CDR3 extends over 12 amino acids. V was clipped by 3 bases and J by 8 bases, with 10 bases between them. As DNA, the CDR3 is TGTGCCAGCAGTTATGAGAGTTGGGGCTACACCTTC. Protein sequence: CASSYESWGYTF.

This clone was counted a single time. CDR3 DNA sequence: TGCGCCAGCAGCGCTACAGGGGACTCTGGCTACACCTTC. As protein: CASSATGDSGYTF. This chain connects TRBV5-1 to TRBJ1-2, with TRBD1 identical over 7 bases. V was pared by 4 bases and J by 7 bases, with 7 bases of the junction left unmatched. The CDR3 consists of 13 residues. Per germline, CDR1 SGHRS and CDR2 YFSETQ.

This chain connects TRBV9 to TRBJ2-7; 7 nucleotides match TRBD2. The V segment lost 3 bases and the J segment 4 bases; nucleotides outside the gene matches: 7. From germline, CDR1 is SGDLS and CDR2 YYNGEE. CDR3 size: 14 residues. DNA for the CDR3: TGTGCCAGCAGCGCCGAGGGAGCGGGGTACGAGCAGTACTTC. It translates to CASSAEGAGYEQYF.

This clone was recorded once. V usage is TRBV27 and J usage is TRBJ1-2; tentative D call: TRBD1 (6 bases). Per germline, CDR1 MNHEY and CDR2 SMNVEV (reference sequence). The CDR3 extends over 14 amino acids. Deletions cut 1 base from V and 3 bases from J, with 9 bases between. CDR3 region: CASSLYPGDYGYTF. Written as DNA, the CDR3 is TGTGCCAGCAGTTTATATCCAGGGGACTATGGCTACACCTTC.